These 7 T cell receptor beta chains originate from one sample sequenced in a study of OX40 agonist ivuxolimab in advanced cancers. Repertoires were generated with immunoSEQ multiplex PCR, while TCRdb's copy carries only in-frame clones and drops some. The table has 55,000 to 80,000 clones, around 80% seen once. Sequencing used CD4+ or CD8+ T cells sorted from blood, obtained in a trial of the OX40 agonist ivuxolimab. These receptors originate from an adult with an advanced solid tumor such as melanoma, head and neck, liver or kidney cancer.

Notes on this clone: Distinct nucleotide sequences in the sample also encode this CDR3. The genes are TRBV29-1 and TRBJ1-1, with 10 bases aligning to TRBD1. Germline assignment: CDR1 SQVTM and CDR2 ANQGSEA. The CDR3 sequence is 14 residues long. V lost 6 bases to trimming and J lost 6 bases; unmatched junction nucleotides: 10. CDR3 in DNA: TGCAGCGTGACAGGGGGCCGTCTAAAAGCTGAAGCTTTCTTT. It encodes CSVTGGRLKAEAFF.

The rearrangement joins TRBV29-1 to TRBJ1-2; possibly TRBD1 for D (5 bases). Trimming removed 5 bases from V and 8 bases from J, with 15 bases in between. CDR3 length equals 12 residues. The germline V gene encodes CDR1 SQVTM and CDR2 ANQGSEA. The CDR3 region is CSVTNQGRGYTF. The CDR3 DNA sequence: TGCAGCGTTACCAATCAGGGTAGAGGCTACACCTTC.

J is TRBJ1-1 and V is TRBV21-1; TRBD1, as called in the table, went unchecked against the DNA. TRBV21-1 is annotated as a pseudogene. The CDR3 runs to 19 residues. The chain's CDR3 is CASSASSPYTVTVNTEAFF. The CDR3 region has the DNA TGTGCCAGCAGCGCTTCAAGCCCTTATACCGTGACAGTTAACACTGAAGCTTTCTTT.

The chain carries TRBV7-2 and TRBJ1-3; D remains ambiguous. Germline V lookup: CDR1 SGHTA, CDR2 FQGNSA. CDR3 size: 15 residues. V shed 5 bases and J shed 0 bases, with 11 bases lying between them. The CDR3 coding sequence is TGTGCCAGCAGCAATATACTGGCCTCTGGAAACACCATATATTTT. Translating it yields CASSNILASGNTIYF.

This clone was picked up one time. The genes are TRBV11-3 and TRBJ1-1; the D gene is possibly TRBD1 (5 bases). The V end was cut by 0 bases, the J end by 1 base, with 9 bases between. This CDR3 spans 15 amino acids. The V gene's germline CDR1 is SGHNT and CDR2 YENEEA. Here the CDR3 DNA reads TGTGCCAGCAGCTTAGAGGTCAGGGCGAACACTGAAGCTTTCTTT. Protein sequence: CASSLEVRANTEAFF. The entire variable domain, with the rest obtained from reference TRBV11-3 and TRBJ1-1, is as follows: EAGVVQSPRYKIIEKKQPVAFWCNPISGHNTLYWYLQNLGQGPELLIRYENEEAVDDSQLPKDRFSAERLKGVDSTLKIQPAELGDSAVYLCASSLEVRANTEAFFGQGTRLTVV.

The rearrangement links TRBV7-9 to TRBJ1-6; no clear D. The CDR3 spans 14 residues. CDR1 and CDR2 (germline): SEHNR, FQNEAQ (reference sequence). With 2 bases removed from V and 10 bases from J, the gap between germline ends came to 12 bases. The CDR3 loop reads CASSLNLGGSPLHF. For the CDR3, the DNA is TGTGCCAGCAGCTTAAATTTAGGAGGATCACCCCTCCACTTT.

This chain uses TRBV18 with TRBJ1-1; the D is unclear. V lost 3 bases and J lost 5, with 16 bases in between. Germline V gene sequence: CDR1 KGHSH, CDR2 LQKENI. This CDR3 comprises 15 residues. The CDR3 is CASSPPPVGVTEAFF. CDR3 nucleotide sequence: TGTGCCAGCTCACCGCCCCCCGTTGGGGTAACTGAAGCTTTCTTT.